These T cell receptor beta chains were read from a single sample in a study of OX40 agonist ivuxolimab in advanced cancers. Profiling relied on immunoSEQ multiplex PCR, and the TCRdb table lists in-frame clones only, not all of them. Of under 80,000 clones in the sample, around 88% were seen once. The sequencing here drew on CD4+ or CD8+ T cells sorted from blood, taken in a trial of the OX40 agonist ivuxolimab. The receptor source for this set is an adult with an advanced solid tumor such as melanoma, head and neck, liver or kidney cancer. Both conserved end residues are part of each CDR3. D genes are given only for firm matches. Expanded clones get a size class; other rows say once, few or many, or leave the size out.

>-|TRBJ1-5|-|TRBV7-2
CASSPDSNQPQHF
TGTGCCAGCAGCCCAGACAGCAATCAGCCCCAGCATTTT
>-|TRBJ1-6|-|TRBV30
CAWSVLSPLHF
TGTGCCTGGAGTGTACTTTCACCCCTCCACTTT
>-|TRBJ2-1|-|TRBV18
CASSRLASSLNEQFF
TGTGCCAGCTCACGCTTGGCTAGCTCCTTAAATGAGCAGTTCTTC
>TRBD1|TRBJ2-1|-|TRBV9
CASSVKTGDVNNEQFF
TGTGCCAGCAGCGTCAAGACAGGGGACGTAAACAATGAGCAGTTCTTC
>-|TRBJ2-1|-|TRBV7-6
CASSLVGSYNEQFF
TGTGCCAGCAGCTTAGTTGGTAGCTACAATGAGCAGTTCTTC
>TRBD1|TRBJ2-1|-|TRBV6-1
CASSVRQGLDEQFF
TGTGCCAGCAGTGTCCGACAGGGATTAGATGAGCAGTTCTTC
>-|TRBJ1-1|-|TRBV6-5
CASRGYSLNTEAFF
TGTGCCAGCAGGGGTTACAGCCTGAACACTGAAGCTTTCTTT
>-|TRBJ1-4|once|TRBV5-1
CASSLAGPTGGEKLFF
TGCGCCAGCAGCTTGGCCGGGCCGACGGGCGGTGAAAAACTGTTTTTT
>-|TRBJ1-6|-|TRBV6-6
CASSFEGATPLHF
TGTGCCAGCAGTTTCGAGGGCGCGACACCCCTCCACTTT
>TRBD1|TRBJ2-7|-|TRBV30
CAWSVTGYEQYF
TGTGCCTGGAGTGTGACAGGGTACGAGCAGTACTTC
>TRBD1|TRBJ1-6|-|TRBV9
CASSFGTGSNSPLHF
TGTGCCAGCAGCTTTGGGACAGGATCGAATTCACCCCTCCACTTT
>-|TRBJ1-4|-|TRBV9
CASSTRHGGGEKLFF
TGTGCCAGCAGCACCCGACATGGGGGCGGTGAAAAACTGTTTTTT
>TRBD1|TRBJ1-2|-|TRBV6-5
CATAGTGSYGYTF
TGTGCCACAGCGGGGACAGGGAGCTATGGCTACACCTTC
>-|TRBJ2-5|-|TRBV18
CASSPQGGETQYF
TGTGCCAGCTCACCCCAGGGGGGAGAGACCCAGTACTTC
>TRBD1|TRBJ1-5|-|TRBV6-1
CASRDRPLSNQPQHF
TGTGCCAGCAGGGACAGGCCTCTTAGCAATCAGCCCCAGCATTTT
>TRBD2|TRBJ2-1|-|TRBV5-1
CASSLGLAVYNEQFF
TGCGCCAGCAGCTTGGGACTAGCGGTTTACAATGAGCAGTTCTTC
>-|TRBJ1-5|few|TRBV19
CATKGDFNQPQHF
TGTGCCACCAAGGGAGATTTCAATCAGCCCCAGCATTTT
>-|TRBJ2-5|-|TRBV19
CASGEETQYF
TGTGCCAGTGGCGAAGAGACCCAGTACTTC
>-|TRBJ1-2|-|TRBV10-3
CAITYSVEGGGYTF
TGTGCCATCACATACAGTGTGGAAGGTGGCGGCTACACCTTC
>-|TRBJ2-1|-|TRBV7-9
CASSRRDSEQFF
TGTGCCAGCAGCCGAAGGGACTCGGAGCAGTTCTTC
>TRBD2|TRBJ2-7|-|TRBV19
CASSMLAGSYEQYF
TGTGCCAGTAGTATGCTAGCGGGTAGCTACGAGCAGTACTTC
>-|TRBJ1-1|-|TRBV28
CASSLFSNTEAFF
TGTGCCAGCAGTTTATTCAGTAACACTGAAGCTTTCTTT
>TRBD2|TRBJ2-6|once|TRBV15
CATSTGGSSGANVLTF
TGTGCCACCAGTACGGGGGGTAGCTCTGGGGCCAACGTCCTGACTTTC
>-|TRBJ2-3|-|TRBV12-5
CASGSTGVGAQDTQYF
TGTGCTAGTGGCTCAACCGGGGTAGGGGCACAAGATACGCAGTATTTT
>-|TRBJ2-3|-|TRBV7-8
CASSFSGTSTDTQYF
TGTGCCAGCAGCTTTTCCGGGACTAGCACAGATACGCAGTATTTT
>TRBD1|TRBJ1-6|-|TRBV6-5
CASSPGTGRSPLHF
TGTGCCAGCAGTCCCGGGACAGGGAGATCACCCCTCCACTTT
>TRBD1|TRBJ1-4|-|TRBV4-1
CASSQWGTGEEKLFF
TGCGCCAGCAGCCAGTGGGGGACAGGGGAGGAAAAACTGTTTTTT
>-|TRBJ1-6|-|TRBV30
CAWSVPTANSPLHF
TGTGCCTGGAGTGTACCGACGGCAAATTCACCCCTCCACTTT
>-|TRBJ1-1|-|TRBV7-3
CASSLGTTAENTEAFF
TGTGCCAGCAGCTTAGGGACGACAGCTGAGAACACTGAAGCTTTCTTT
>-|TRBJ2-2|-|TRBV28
CASKENTGELFF
TGTGCCAGCAAGGAGAACACCGGGGAGCTGTTTTTT
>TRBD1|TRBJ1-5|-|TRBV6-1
CASRDRGSYQPQHF
TGTGCCAGCAGGGACAGGGGGTCGTATCAGCCCCAGCATTTT
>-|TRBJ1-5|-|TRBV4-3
CASSQESGHQPQHF
TGCGCCAGCAGCCAAGAGTCGGGGCATCAGCCCCAGCATTTT
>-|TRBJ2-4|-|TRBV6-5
CASSPLGASATRLYF
TGTGCCAGCAGCCCGCTGGGGGCTAGCGCTACGCGTTTATACTTC
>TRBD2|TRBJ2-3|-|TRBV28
CASSSRTSGLTDTQYF
TGTGCCAGCAGTTCCCGGACTAGCGGGCTCACAGATACGCAGTATTTT
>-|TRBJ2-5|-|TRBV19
CASSIRYRTTLETQYF
TGTGCCAGTAGTATTCGATATAGGACAACGCTGGAGACCCAGTACTTC
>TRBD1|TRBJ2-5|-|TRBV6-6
CASSYSGQGGETQYF
TGTGCCAGCAGTTACTCCGGACAGGGCGGGGAGACCCAGTACTTC
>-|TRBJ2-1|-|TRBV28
CASMEGGNSYNEQFF
TGTGCCAGCATGGAGGGGGGGAACTCCTACAATGAGCAGTTCTTC
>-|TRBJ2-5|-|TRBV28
CASRSPGTQYF
TGTGCCAGCAGGTCCCCGGGGACCCAGTACTTC
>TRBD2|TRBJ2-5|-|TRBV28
CASSAGTSRETQYF
TGTGCCAGCAGTGCCGGGACTAGCAGAGAGACCCAGTACTTC
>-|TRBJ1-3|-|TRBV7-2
CASSFLGYDSGNTIYF
TGTGCCAGCAGCTTTTTAGGGTACGACTCTGGAAACACCATATATTTT
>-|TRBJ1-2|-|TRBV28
CASTPGRYGYTF
TGTGCCAGCACCCCGGGACGGTATGGCTACACCTTC
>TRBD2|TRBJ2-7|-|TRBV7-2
CASSLGGLPSYEQYF
TGTGCCAGCAGCTTGGGAGGGCTTCCTTCCTACGAGCAGTACTTC
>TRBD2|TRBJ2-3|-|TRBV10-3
CAISESILAGGDTQYF
TGTGCCATCAGTGAGTCGATCCTGGCGGGAGGTGATACGCAGTATTTT
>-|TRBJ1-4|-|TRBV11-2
CASSLISGEKLFF
TGTGCCAGCAGCTTAATTAGTGGAGAAAAACTGTTTTTT
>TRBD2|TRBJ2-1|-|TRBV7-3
CASSARDYPNEQFF
TGTGCCAGCAGCGCCCGGGACTACCCCAATGAGCAGTTCTTC
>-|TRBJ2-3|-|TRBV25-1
CAIWRGRTDTQYF
TGTGCCATCTGGCGGGGTCGCACAGATACGCAGTATTTT
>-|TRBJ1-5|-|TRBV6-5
CASSARQADQPQHF
TGTGCCAGCAGTGCCCGACAGGCCGATCAGCCCCAGCATTTT
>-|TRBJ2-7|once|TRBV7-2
CASSFDGAGAYEQYF
TGTGCCAGCAGCTTCGACGGGGCAGGGGCCTACGAGCAGTACTTC
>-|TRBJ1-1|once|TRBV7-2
CASSLQLGTEAFF
TGTGCCAGCAGCTTACAGTTGGGCACTGAAGCTTTCTTT
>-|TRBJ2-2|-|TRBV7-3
CASRLTAANTGELFF
TGTGCCAGCAGGCTGACGGCAGCGAACACCGGGGAGCTGTTTTTT
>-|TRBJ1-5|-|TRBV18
CASSRDRTNQPQHF
TGTGCCAGCTCAAGAGACAGGACCAATCAGCCCCAGCATTTT
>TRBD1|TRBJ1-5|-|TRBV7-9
CASSTGQGQPQHF
TGTGCCAGCAGCACGGGACAGGGTCAGCCCCAGCATTTT
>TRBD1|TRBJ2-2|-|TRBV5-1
CASSPDRQGTGELFF
TGCGCCAGCAGTCCGGACAGGCAGGGCACCGGGGAGCTGTTTTTT
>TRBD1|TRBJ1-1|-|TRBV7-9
CASSFGTGTGAEAFF
TGTGCCAGCAGCTTCGGAACCGGGACAGGGGCTGAAGCTTTCTTT
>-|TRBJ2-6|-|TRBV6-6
CASTRRGGANVLTF
TGTGCCAGCACCCGACGCGGTGGGGCCAACGTCCTGACTTTC
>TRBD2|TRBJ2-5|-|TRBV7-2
CASSRFLSGGTQETQYF
TGTGCCAGCAGCCGCTTCCTAAGCGGGGGGACCCAAGAGACCCAGTACTTC
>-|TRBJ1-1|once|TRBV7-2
CASSLSRGRTTEAFF
TGTGCCAGCAGCTTATCCCGTGGACGGACCACTGAAGCTTTCTTT
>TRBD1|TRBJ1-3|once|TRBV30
CASLTGGSGNTIYF
TGTGCCTCACTGACAGGGGGCTCTGGAAACACCATATATTTT
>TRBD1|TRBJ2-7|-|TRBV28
CASSLGQGAGEQYF
TGTGCCAGCAGTTTAGGACAGGGGGCGGGGGAGCAGTACTTC
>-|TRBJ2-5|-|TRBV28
CASTGNKETQYF
TGTGCCAGCACGGGAAATAAAGAGACCCAGTACTTC